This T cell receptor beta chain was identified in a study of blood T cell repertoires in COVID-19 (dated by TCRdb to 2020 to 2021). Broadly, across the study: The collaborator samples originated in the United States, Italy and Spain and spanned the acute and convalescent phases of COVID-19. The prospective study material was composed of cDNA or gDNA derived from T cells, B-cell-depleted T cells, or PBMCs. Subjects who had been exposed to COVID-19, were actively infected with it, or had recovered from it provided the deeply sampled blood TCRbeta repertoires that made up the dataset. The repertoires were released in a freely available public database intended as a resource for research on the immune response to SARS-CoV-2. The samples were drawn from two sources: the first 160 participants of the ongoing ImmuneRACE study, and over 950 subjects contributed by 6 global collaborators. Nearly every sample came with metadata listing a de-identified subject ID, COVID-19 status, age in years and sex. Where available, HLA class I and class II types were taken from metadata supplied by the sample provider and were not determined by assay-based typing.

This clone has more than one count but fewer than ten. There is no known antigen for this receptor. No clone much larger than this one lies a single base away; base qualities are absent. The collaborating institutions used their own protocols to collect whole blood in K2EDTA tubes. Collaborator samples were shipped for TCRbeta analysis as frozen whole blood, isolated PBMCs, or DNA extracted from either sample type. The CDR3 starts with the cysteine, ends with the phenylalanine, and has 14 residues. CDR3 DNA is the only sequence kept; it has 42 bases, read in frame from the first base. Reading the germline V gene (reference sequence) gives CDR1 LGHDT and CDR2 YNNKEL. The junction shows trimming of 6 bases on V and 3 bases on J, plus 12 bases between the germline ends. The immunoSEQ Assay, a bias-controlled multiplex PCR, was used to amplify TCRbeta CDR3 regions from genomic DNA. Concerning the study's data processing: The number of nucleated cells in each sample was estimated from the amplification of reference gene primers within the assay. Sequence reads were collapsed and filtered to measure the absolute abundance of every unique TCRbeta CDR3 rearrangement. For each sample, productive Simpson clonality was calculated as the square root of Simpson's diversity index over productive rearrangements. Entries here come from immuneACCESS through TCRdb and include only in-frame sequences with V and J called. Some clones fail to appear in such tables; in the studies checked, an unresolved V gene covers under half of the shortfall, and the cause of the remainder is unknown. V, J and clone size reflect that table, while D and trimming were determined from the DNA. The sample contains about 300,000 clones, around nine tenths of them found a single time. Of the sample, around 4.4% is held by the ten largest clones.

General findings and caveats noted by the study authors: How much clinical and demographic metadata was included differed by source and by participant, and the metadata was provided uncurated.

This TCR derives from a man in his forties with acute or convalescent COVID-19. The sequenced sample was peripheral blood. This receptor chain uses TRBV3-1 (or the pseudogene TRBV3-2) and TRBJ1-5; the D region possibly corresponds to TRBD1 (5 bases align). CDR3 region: CASSLGGLNQPQHF. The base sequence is TGTGCCAGCAGTCTCGGGGGTCTCAATCAGCCCCAGCATTTT.